Following are 28 T cell receptor beta chains from one sample sequenced in a study of T cell responses to AZD1222 COVID-19 vaccine. Sequencing used immunoSEQ multiplex PCR; TCRdb keeps in-frame clones, though not all of them. The sample has 180,000 or so clones; about 93% are singletons. The starting material was peripheral blood, obtained 28 days after the second dose of the MenACWY control vaccine. The receptors originated from an adult who received the MenACWY meningococcal vaccine as a control.

The rearrangement links TRBV5-6 to TRBJ2-1; 7 nucleotides align to TRBD1. The CDR3 has 13 residues. The trim removed 1 base at V and 8 bases at J, leaving 3 bases unmatched. Germline assignment: CDR1 SGHDT and CDR2 YYEEEE. CDR3 region: CASSLTGEHEQFF. CDR3 DNA: TGTGCCAGCAGCTTGACAGGGGAGCATGAGCAGTTCTTC.

This chain connects TRBV28 to TRBJ1-2, with TRBD1 as a possible D gene (5 bases). CDR3 size: 14 residues. Germline V gene lookup returns CDR1 MDHEN and CDR2 SYDVKM. V was pared by 2 bases and J by 8 bases, with 15 bases between. The CDR3 is CASSLVQGMEGYTF. The CDR3 DNA follows: TGTGCCAGCAGTTTAGTGCAGGGCATGGAGGGCTACACCTTC.

V gene TRBV6-6 combines with J gene TRBJ1-4; 7 nucleotides agree with TRBD1. This CDR3 has 14 residues. The germline gives CDR1 MNHNY, CDR2 SVGAGI (reference sequence). V shed 10 bases and J 7 bases; nucleotides not matched to a gene: 12. The CDR3: CATKNRGYREKLFF. The CDR3 bases are TGTGCCACCAAAAACAGGGGATATCGTGAAAAACTGTTTTTT.

The V gene is TRBV30, the J gene TRBJ1-6; D gene unclear. Germline loops: CDR1 GTSNPN, CDR2 SVGIG (reference sequence). Trimming shortened V by 7 bases and J by 8 bases, and 18 bases separated the two germline ends. This CDR3 has 14 amino acids. CDR3 sequence: CASYRPGEDSPLHF. In nucleotides, the CDR3 is TGTGCCTCCTACCGACCAGGTGAAGATTCACCCCTCCACTTT.

The chain uses TRBV9 and TRBJ2-7; 8 nucleotides line up with TRBD1. Germline values: CDR1 SGDLS, CDR2 YYNGEE. V was pared by 0 bases and J by 6 bases, with 5 bases of the junction left unmatched. The CDR3 has 14 amino acids. CDR3 sequence: CASSVEQGGGEQYF. CDR3 nucleotides: TGTGCCAGCAGCGTAGAACAGGGGGGCGGCGAGCAGTACTTC.

The chain has TRBV3-1 (or the pseudogene TRBV3-2) and TRBJ1-4; weak D call: TRBD1 (5 bases). V gave up 2 bases and J gave up 8 bases, with 18 bases separating them. Per germline, CDR1 LGHDT and CDR2 YNNKEL (reference sequence). There are 16 residues in the CDR3. The CDR3 spells CASSQRAGERGEKLFF. In DNA form, the CDR3 reads TGTGCCAGCAGCCAAAGAGCCGGGGAACGGGGCGAAAAACTGTTTTTT.

This clone was seen a single time. The CDR3 DNA reads TGTGCCAGCAGTCCACGGCAGATCTCTGGAAACACCATATATTTT. It specifies CASSPRQISGNTIYF. The rearrangement joins TRBV27 to TRBJ1-3; D gene uncertain. V lost 5 bases, J lost 0 bases, and 11 bases lay in between. The length of the CDR3 is 15 residues. CDR1 MNHEY and CDR2 SMNVEV come from the germline V gene (reference sequence).

This rearrangement joins TRBV7-2 to TRBJ1-1; D may be TRBD1 (5 bases). CDR1 is SGHTA, CDR2 FQGNSA, per germline. V was shortened by 0 bases and J by 0 bases, with 8 bases between the two germline ends. CDR3 length equals 15 residues. CDR3 in DNA: TGTGCCAGCAGCTTAGCAACGGGGGTGAACACTGAAGCTTTCTTT. Residues: CASSLATGVNTEAFF.

This rearrangement joins TRBV18 to TRBJ1-4; no clear D. There are 14 residues in the CDR3. Trimming removed 2 bases at V and 8 bases at J, with 12 bases between. The germline V gene encodes CDR1 KGHSH and CDR2 LQKENI. In DNA, the CDR3 is TGTGCCAGCTCACCATCTTTAGGTACGGAAAAACTGTTTTTT. Translated, it gives CASSPSLGTEKLFF.

This clone was seen only once. V is TRBV13 and J is TRBJ1-5; D uncertain. From germline, CDR1 is PRHDT and CDR2 FYEKMQ (reference sequence). The CDR3 length is 14 residues. The V end lost 5 bases, the J end lost 6 bases, and 14 bases lay between the germline ends. CDR3 residues: CASSSGPAAQPQHF. In DNA, the CDR3 is TGTGCCAGCAGCAGCGGTCCCGCCGCTCAGCCCCAGCATTTT.

The chain is built from TRBV5-6 and TRBJ1-6; D is possibly TRBD1 (5 bases). V dropped 3 bases and J dropped 7 bases, with 17 bases sitting between them. Looked up from germline, CDR1 is SGHDT and CDR2 is YYEEEE. The CDR3 consists of 16 residues. CDR3 in DNA: TGTGCCAGCAGCTATAGGGACCGCGCGAGAAATTCACCCCTCCACTTT. Translation gives CASSYRDRARNSPLHF.

The chain links TRBV10-2 to TRBJ1-6; 8 bases are shared with TRBD1. Trimming removed 2 bases from V and 4 bases from J; junction bases left unmatched: 1. From germline, CDR1 is WSHSY and CDR2 SAAADI. The CDR3 extends over 15 amino acids. The CDR3 bases are TGCGCCAGCAGTGAGGGGGACAGGTATAATTCACCCCTCCACTTT. Amino acid sequence: CASSEGDRYNSPLHF.

CDR3 DNA: TGTGCCAGCAGCTTGGGAGTCAACACCGGGGAGCTGTTTTTT. It translates to CASSLGVNTGELFF. The rearrangement joins TRBV7-9 to TRBJ2-2; tentative D call: TRBD2 (5 bases). The V gene lost 3 bases and the J gene lost 2 bases, with 7 bases spanning the gap. This CDR3 contains 14 residues. Germline V lookup: CDR1 SEHNR, CDR2 FQNEAQ (reference sequence).

V is TRBV4-2 and J is TRBJ1-4; D unresolved. The CDR3 is 15 amino acids. The V gene's germline CDR1 is LGHNA and CDR2 YNFKEQ. The V gene lost 0 bases and the J gene lost 10 bases, with 15 bases spanning the gap. In nucleotides, the CDR3 is TGTGCCAGCAGCCAAGAGGTCAGTTCCTCCGGAAAACTGTTTTTT. Its translation is CASSQEVSSSGKLFF.

The rearrangement joins TRBV28 to TRBJ1-2, with TRBD1 matching 8 bases. CDR1 is MDHEN, CDR2 SYDVKM, per germline. The CDR3 sequence is 14 residues long. V was clipped by 3 bases and J by 2 bases; unmatched bases: 2. DNA for the CDR3: TGTGCCAGCAGTTTCGGACAGGGAAACTATGGCTACACCTTC. It encodes CASSFGQGNYGYTF.

CDR3: CASGRGTGTGNTIYF. CDR3 in DNA: TGTGCCAGCGGCCGCGGCACAGGGACTGGAAACACCATATATTTT. The genes are TRBV6-6 and TRBJ1-3; the D gene is possibly TRBD1 (6 bases). The ends were cut back, 8 bases at V and 2 bases at J, with 16 bases in the middle. Germline loops: CDR1 MNHNY, CDR2 SVGAGI (reference sequence). The CDR3 has 15 amino acids.

The rearrangement joins TRBV12-3 or TRBV12-4 to TRBJ1-2; 8 bases align to TRBD1. CDR3 length: 12 residues. V lost 6 bases to trimming and J lost 8 bases; unmatched junction nucleotides: 5. The CDR3 DNA follows: TGTGCCAGCAGGCAGGGGGCGCGGGGCTACACCTTC. It specifies CASRQGARGYTF.

In its sample, this clone was seen a few times. The rearrangement uses TRBV27 and TRBJ1-1; TRBD1 aligns across 7 bases. Trimming removed 4 bases from V and 0 bases from J; junction bases left unmatched: 8. The germline gives CDR1 MNHEY, CDR2 SMNVEV (reference sequence). This CDR3 spans 16 amino acids. The CDR3 is CASSSLTGPMNTEAFF. The CDR3 DNA is TGTGCCAGCAGTTCCTTGACAGGGCCCATGAACACTGAAGCTTTCTTT.

The chain couples TRBV29-1 to TRBJ1-1; D not certain. The CDR3 has 12 residues. Germline V gene data show CDR1 as SQVTM and CDR2 as ANQGSEA. Trimming took 4 bases from V and 0 from J, leaving 6 bases between them. In DNA, the CDR3 is TGCAGCGTTGGGTCCGTGAACACTGAAGCTTTCTTT. As protein: CSVGSVNTEAFF.

The genes are TRBV27 and TRBJ2-7, with no clear D. CDR1 is MNHEY and CDR2 is SMNVEV in the germline V gene (reference sequence). Trimming took 2 bases from V and 2 from J, leaving 7 bases between them. The CDR3 has 13 amino acids. CDR3 residues: CASSLKAPYEQYF. The CDR3 region has the DNA TGTGCCAGCAGTTTAAAAGCCCCCTACGAGCAGTACTTC.

This chain joins TRBV18 and TRBJ1-4; D uncertain. Trimming left V 3 bases short and J 8 bases short, with 13 bases between. Germline CDR1 is KGHSH and CDR2 is LQKENI. The CDR3 sequence is 14 residues long. This chain's CDR3 is CASSPWGVEEKLFF. DNA of the CDR3: TGTGCCAGCTCACCTTGGGGAGTGGAAGAAAAACTGTTTTTT. The whole variable domain, filled in from reference TRBV18 and TRBJ1-4, reads NAGVMQNPRHLVRRRGQEARLRCSPMKGHSHVYWYRQLPEEGLKFMVYLQKENIIDESGMPKERFSAEFPKEGPSILRIQQVVRGDSAAYFCASSPWGVEEKLFFGSGTQLSVL.

This clone was detected only once. This chain connects TRBV6-6 to TRBJ1-2, with a weak D call TRBD1 (5 bases). Germline V gene data show CDR1 as MNHNY and CDR2 as SVGAGI (reference sequence). V was shortened by 0 bases and J by 8 bases, with 16 bases between the two germline ends. CDR3 size: 15 residues. The DNA of the CDR3 is TGTGCCAGCAGTTACTCGCCAGAGTGGGGCGGAGGCTACACCTTC. It specifies CASSYSPEWGGGYTF.

The chain is built from TRBV5-1 and TRBJ1-4, with D possibly being TRBD1 (5 bases). V was cut by 2 bases and J by 2 bases, with 7 bases left in between. Germline V gene lookup returns CDR1 SGHRS and CDR2 YFSETQ. There are 14 residues in the CDR3. The DNA of the CDR3 is TGCGCCAGCAGCTTAGAGGGGACTAATGAAAAACTGTTTTTT. Translation: CASSLEGTNEKLFF. The full variable domain, in which reference TRBV5-1 and TRBJ1-4 provide the parts outside the CDR3, is KAGVTQTPRYLIKTRGQQVTLSCSPISGHRSVSWYQQTPGQGLQFLFEYFSETQRNKGNFPGRFSGRQFSNSRSEMNVSTLELGDSALYLCASSLEGTNEKLFFGSGTQLSVL.

This sequence joins TRBV30 and TRBJ2-5; TRBD1 or TRBD2 may be the D gene (5 bases each). The CDR3 is 14 amino acids. Germline lookup yields CDR1 GTSNPN and CDR2 SVGIG (reference sequence). V dropped 5 bases and J dropped 3 bases, with 16 bases sitting between them. This CDR3 reads CAWGGYRGKETQYF. The CDR3 DNA sequence: TGTGCCTGGGGGGGTTATAGGGGAAAAGAGACCCAGTACTTC.

The V and J genes are TRBV24-1 and TRBJ1-4; no clear D gene. V gave up 2 bases and J gave up 7 bases, with 13 bases separating them. The CDR3 consists of 15 residues. Germline V gene sequence: CDR1 KGHDR, CDR2 SFDVKD. The CDR3 DNA reads as TGTGCCACCAGTGATTCAAGGGAAAGACCTGAAAAACTGTTTTTT. Protein: CATSDSRERPEKLFF.

The chain carries TRBV6-5 and TRBJ2-3, with D unresolved. Deletions cut 5 bases from V and 4 bases from J, with 4 bases between. This CDR3 contains 11 residues. CDR1 MNHEY and CDR2 SVGAGI come from the germline V gene. CDR3 residues: CASSRADTQYF. CDR3 coding DNA: TGTGCCAGCAGTCGGGCAGATACGCAGTATTTT.

V usage is TRBV7-9 and J usage is TRBJ2-7; D possibly corresponds to TRBD1 (7 bases). V was shortened by 5 bases and J by 6 bases, with 23 bases between the two germline ends. The CDR3 contains 16 residues. CDR1 SEHNR and CDR2 FQNEAQ come from the germline V gene (reference sequence). CDR3 in amino acids: CASSRQFQNRGGEQYF. The CDR3, as DNA: TGTGCCAGCAGCCGTCAGTTTCAGAACAGGGGAGGCGAGCAGTACTTC.

The count of this clone is one. The V gene is TRBV7-9, the J gene TRBJ1-1; tentatively, D is TRBD1 (5 bases). Germline CDR1 and CDR2: SEHNR and FQNEAQ (reference sequence). This CDR3 comprises 14 residues. Trimming left V 5 bases short and J 6 bases short, with 16 bases between. This CDR3 is CASSAAWDGPEAFF. CDR3 sequence (DNA): TGTGCCAGCAGCGCAGCCTGGGACGGTCCTGAAGCTTTCTTT. The full variable domain, rest sourced from reference TRBV7-9 and TRBJ1-1, is DTGVSQNPRHKITKRGQNVTFRCDPISEHNRLYWYRQTLGQGPEFLTYFQNEAQLEKSRLLSDRFSAERPKGSFSTLEIQRTEQGDSAMYLCASSAAWDGPEAFFGQGTRLTVV.